This T cell receptor (beta chain) comes out of a study of blood T cell repertoires in COVID-19. Overall study: Donors in the United States, Italy and Spain gave samples during acute or convalescent COVID-19. T cells, B-cell-depleted T cells, or PBMCs supplied cDNA or gDNA.

This CDR3 contains 15 residues. Germline lookup yields CDR1 SGHKS and CDR2 YYEKEE (reference sequence). Trimming cost V 1 base and J 6 bases; bases outside gene matches: 5. Study processing details: Reference gene primer amplification gave nucleated cell count estimates. Only in-frame clones appear in the TCRdb table, and some are missing; sequencing was by immunoSEQ multiplex PCR. That table gives V, J and clone size, and the DNA gave D and trimming. The data show 140,000 or so clones, approximately 83% seen once. The chain carries TRBV5-5 and TRBJ2-2, with 8 bases that match TRBD1. What was sequenced was peripheral blood. The clonotype comes from a human donor in a cohort sampled during active COVID-19. The CDR3 sequence is CASSLLGQGPGELFF. The CDR3 nucleotides are TGTGCCAGCAGCTTGCTAGGACAGGGTCCCGGGGAGCTGTTTTTT.